The source of this T cell receptor (beta chain) is a study of response to subunit inactivated influenza vaccine. Study observations and caveats: With each seasonal influenza vaccination, the authors suggested, few new T cells are recruited.

Via MiXCR, TCRdb re-called the RT-PCR reads, giving one row per CDR3 protein. The data show hundreds of thousands of distinct CDR3 sequences, with around 18% seen just once and approximately 10% held by the top ten. The table lists this clonotype with many counts. Its antigen is still unknown. The germline V and J ends were trimmed by 4 bases and 2 bases, with 13 bases remaining between them. The CDR3 sequence is 14 residues long. The germline gives CDR1 DFQATT, CDR2 SNEGSKA (reference sequence). The sample here was PBMCs from blood, taken more than 4 days after vaccination. The receptor's source is a man in his fifties who received an inactivated influenza vaccine. This rearrangement joins TRBV20-1 to TRBJ2-3; D is unresolved. In DNA, the CDR3 is TGCAGTGCTATCAAGGGCGGTTACACAGATACGCAGTATTTT. Translation gives CSAIKGGYTDTQYF.